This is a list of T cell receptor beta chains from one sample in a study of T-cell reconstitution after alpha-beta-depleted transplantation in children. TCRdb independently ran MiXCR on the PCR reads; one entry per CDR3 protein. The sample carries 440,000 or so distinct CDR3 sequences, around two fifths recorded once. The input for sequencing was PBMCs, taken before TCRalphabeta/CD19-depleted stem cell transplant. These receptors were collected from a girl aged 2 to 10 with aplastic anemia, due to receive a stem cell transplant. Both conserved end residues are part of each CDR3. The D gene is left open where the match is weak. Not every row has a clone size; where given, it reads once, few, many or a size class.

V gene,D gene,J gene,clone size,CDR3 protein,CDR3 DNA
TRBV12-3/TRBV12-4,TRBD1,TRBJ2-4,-,CASRWGQDGKNIQYF,TGTGCCAGCAGATGGGGACAGGACGGAAAAAACATTCAGTACTTC
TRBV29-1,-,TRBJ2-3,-,CSVPEDTQYF,TGCAGCGTCCCAGAAGATACGCAGTATTTT
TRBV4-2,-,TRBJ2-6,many,CASSQDVGSGANVLTF,TGTGCCAGCAGCCAAGATGTGGGCTCTGGGGCCAACGTCCTGACTTTC
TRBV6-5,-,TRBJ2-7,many,CASSSPGEQYF,TGTGCCAGCAGTTCTCCTGGGGAGCAGTACTTC
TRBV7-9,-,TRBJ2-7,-,CASSSAQARYYEQYF,TGTGCCAGCAGCTCCGCCCAGGCCCGGTACTACGAGCAGTACTTC
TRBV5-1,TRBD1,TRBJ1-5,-,CASSPGTGGAQPQHF,TGCGCCAGCAGCCCGGGGACAGGGGGCGCGCAGCCCCAGCATTTT
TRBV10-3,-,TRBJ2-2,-,CAINIDASGELFF,TGTGCCATCAATATTGATGCGTCCGGGGAGCTGTTTTTT
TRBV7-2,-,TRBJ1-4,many,CASSLDQGSEKLFF,TGTGCCAGCAGCTTAGATCAGGGGAGTGAAAAACTGTTTTTT
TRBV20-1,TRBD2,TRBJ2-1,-,CSARGRGGLAGAHGANEQFF,TGCAGTGCTAGGGGGAGGGGAGGACTAGCGGGAGCCCACGGAGCCAATGAGCAGTTCTTC
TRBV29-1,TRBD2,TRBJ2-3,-,CSVEERGGSVTDTQYF,TGCAGCGTTGAAGAGCGGGGGGGCTCGGTCACAGATACGCAGTATTTT
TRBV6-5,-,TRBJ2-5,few,CASSYGGARETQYF,TGTGCCAGCAGTTACGGGGGGGCGAGGGAGACCCAGTACTTC
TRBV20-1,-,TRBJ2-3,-,CSARAQAGSTDTQYF,TGCAGTGCTAGAGCGCAGGCCGGGTCCACAGATACGCAGTATTTT
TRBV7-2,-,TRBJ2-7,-,CASSLDYFYEQYF,TGTGCCAGCAGCTTGGACTACTTTTACGAGCAGTACTTC
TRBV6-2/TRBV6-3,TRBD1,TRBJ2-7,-,CASRRFAGQAYEQYF,TGTGCCAGCAGACGCTTCGCGGGACAGGCCTACGAGCAGTACTTC
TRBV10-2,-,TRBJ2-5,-,CASNSGVEETQYF,TGCGCCAGCAATTCGGGAGTGGAGGAGACCCAGTACTTC
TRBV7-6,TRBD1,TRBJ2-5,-,CASSPRGLKETQYF,TGTGCCAGCAGCCCCAGGGGGCTCAAGGAGACCCAGTACTTC
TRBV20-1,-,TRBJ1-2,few,CSARATEYPLVGLYGYTF,TGCAGTGCTAGAGCGACAGAGTACCCACTCGTGGGGCTTTATGGCTACACCTTC
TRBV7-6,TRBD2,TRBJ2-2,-,CASSLGLAQPQSNTGELFF,TGTGCCAGCAGCTTAGGACTAGCCCAACCTCAATCGAACACCGGGGAGCTGTTTTTT
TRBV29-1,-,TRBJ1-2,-,CSVSGGNGYTF,TGCAGCGTTTCTGGAGGGAATGGCTACACCTTC